A selection of T cell receptor beta chains follows, all from one sample in a study of blood T cell repertoires in COVID-19. Method: immunoSEQ multiplex PCR; TCRdb's copy keeps in-frame clones and lacks some. The sample lists about 290,000 clones, around four fifths occurring once. Sequencing used peripheral blood. These TCRs come from a woman aged 45-65 years with active or convalescent COVID-19. Each CDR3 is given with its conserved first and last residue. The D gene is left open where the match is weak. The size of a clone is reported for some rows only, either as once, few or many, or as a class for expanded clones.

-,TRBJ2-7,-,15,TRBV29-1,CSVQREIDGPYEQYF,TGCAGCGTCCAGAGGGAGATAGACGGACCCTACGAGCAGTACTTC
-,TRBJ2-3,-,14,TRBV20-1,CSASDAGRTDTQYF,TGCAGTGCTAGTGATGCGGGGCGCACAGATACGCAGTATTTT
TRBD2,TRBJ2-3,-,17,TRBV10-3,CAISPGLAGVVTDTQYF,TGTGCCATCAGCCCGGGACTAGCGGGAGTGGTTACAGATACGCAGTATTTT
TRBD2,TRBJ2-5,-,12,TRBV30,CAFGTNQETQYF,TGTGCCTTTGGGACTAACCAAGAGACCCAGTACTTC
TRBD1,TRBJ1-6,-,16,TRBV4-2,CASSSEGGTENSPLHF,TGTGCCAGCAGCTCAGAGGGCGGGACAGAGAATTCACCCCTCCACTTT
TRBD1,TRBJ2-2,-,17,TRBV18,CASSRDRHNFNTGELFF,TGTGCCAGTTCCAGGGACAGACACAACTTTAACACCGGGGAGCTGTTTTTT
-,TRBJ1-1,-,12,TRBV24-1,CATRANETEAFF,TGTGCCACCAGAGCGAACGAAACTGAAGCTTTCTTT
-,TRBJ2-1,-,17,TRBV19,CASSIHLPGRFVNEQFF,TGTGCCAGTAGTATACACCTACCCGGGAGATTTGTGAATGAGCAGTTCTTC
-,TRBJ1-1,many,13,TRBV18,CASSGQSNTEAFF,TGTGCCAGCTCAGGGCAGTCGAACACTGAAGCTTTCTTT
TRBD2,TRBJ2-7,-,14,TRBV5-4,CASRTSGRGYEQYF,TGTGCCAGCAGGACTAGCGGGAGAGGATACGAGCAGTACTTC
TRBD2,TRBJ2-1,-,14,TRBV7-9,CASRRSSGYNEQFF,TGTGCCAGCAGAAGGTCTAGCGGATACAATGAGCAGTTCTTC
-,TRBJ1-5,once,15,TRBV15,CATSRDSYSNQPQHF,TGTGCCACCAGCAGAGACAGTTATAGCAATCAGCCCCAGCATTTT
-,TRBJ2-3,-,14,TRBV9,CASSPGDGLDTQYF,TGTGCCAGCAGCCCGGGAGATGGGTTAGATACGCAGTATTTT
-,TRBJ2-7,once,13,TRBV30,CAWSPTAGYEQYF,TGTGCCTGGAGCCCAACGGCAGGCTACGAGCAGTACTTC
TRBD1,TRBJ1-4,-,15,TRBV27,CASRRQGGSNEKLFF,TGTGCCAGCAGACGGCAGGGGGGTTCTAATGAAAAACTGTTTTTT
-,TRBJ1-3,-,12,TRBV28,CASSYRDVTIYF,TGTGCCAGCAGCTACAGGGATGTCACCATATATTTT
-,TRBJ1-5,-,14,TRBV19,CASSTYTLNQPQHF,TGTGCCAGTAGTACGTACACCCTCAATCAGCCCCAGCATTTT
-,TRBJ1-6,-,15,TRBV5-4,CASSPGSLHNSPLHF,TGTGCCAGCAGCCCCGGTTCCCTACATAATTCACCCCTCCACTTT
-,TRBJ1-1,-,11,TRBV29-1,CSVDKNTEAFF,TGCAGCGTAGACAAAAACACTGAAGCTTTCTTT
TRBD2,TRBJ2-7,-,17,TRBV7-2,CASSLTSGRAPSYEQYF,TGTGCCAGCAGCCTCACTAGCGGGAGGGCTCCCTCCTACGAGCAGTACTTC
-,TRBJ1-5,-,16,TRBV27,CASSLRQGEGNQPQHF,TGTGCCAGCAGTTTACGCCAGGGCGAGGGCAATCAGCCCCAGCATTTT
-,TRBJ1-2,-,16,TRBV5-1,CASSPRKDYPNYGYTF,TGCGCCAGCAGCCCGAGGAAGGATTACCCTAACTATGGCTACACCTTC
-,TRBJ1-2,-,14,TRBV9,CASSPQGGDYGYTF,TGTGCCAGCAGCCCACAGGGAGGGGACTATGGCTACACCTTC
TRBD2,TRBJ2-3,-,20,TRBV4-1,CASSQDGWKWASGRAGTQYF,TGCGCCAGCAGCCAAGACGGGTGGAAGTGGGCTAGCGGGAGAGCTGGCACGCAGTATTTT
TRBD2,TRBJ2-2,once,15,TRBV15,CATSYSGRSTGELFF,TGTGCCACCAGCTACAGCGGGAGGTCGACCGGGGAGCTGTTTTTT
TRBD1,TRBJ2-6,few,17,TRBV7-9,CASRIETGGFGANVLTF,TGTGCCAGCAGGATCGAAACAGGGGGCTTTGGGGCCAACGTCCTGACTTTC
-,TRBJ1-1,-,14,TRBV24-1,CATSDGMLNTEAFF,TGTGCCACCAGTGACGGGATGCTGAACACTGAAGCTTTCTTT
TRBD1,TRBJ2-7,-,14,TRBV4-2,CASSQGIRGSEQYF,TGTGCCAGCAGCCAAGGAATCAGGGGGTCCGAGCAGTACTTC
TRBD1,TRBJ1-2,once,16,TRBV6-5,CASSSGQGMGYYGYTF,TGTGCCAGCAGTTCGGGACAGGGGATGGGCTACTATGGCTACACCTTC
TRBD1,TRBJ1-2,-,11,TRBV10-3,CATRQGTGYTF,TGTGCCACAAGACAGGGGACTGGCTACACCTTC
-,TRBJ2-7,-,15,TRBV15,CATSRQRSGSYEQYF,TGTGCCACCAGCAGACAGCGTAGCGGCTCCTACGAGCAGTACTTC
-,TRBJ1-5,-,14,TRBV10-3,CAIGSAGGNQPQHF,TGTGCCATCGGTTCCGCGGGTGGTAATCAGCCCCAGCATTTT
-,TRBJ1-5,-,15,TRBV6-5,CASSKLQGRNQPQHF,TGTGCCAGCAGTAAACTACAGGGACGCAATCAGCCCCAGCATTTT
-,TRBJ1-1,-,15,TRBV5-1,CASSLVGGASPEAFF,TGCGCCAGCAGCTTGGTCGGGGGGGCAAGCCCTGAAGCTTTCTTT
TRBD2,TRBJ2-7,-,14,TRBV6-5,CASRLGGVSYEQYF,TGTGCCAGCAGGTTGGGAGGGGTCTCCTACGAGCAGTACTTC
TRBD1,TRBJ2-7,-,15,TRBV6-5,CASSYSSDRVNEQYF,TGTGCCAGCAGTTACTCCTCTGACAGGGTCAACGAGCAGTACTTC
-,TRBJ2-1,-,15,TRBV9,CASTARESSYNEQFF,TGTGCCAGCACCGCCCGGGAAAGCTCCTACAATGAGCAGTTCTTC
-,TRBJ2-1,-,14,TRBV7-9,CASSASRSVNEQFF,TGTGCCAGCAGCGCCAGCCGGAGCGTCAATGAGCAGTTCTTC
-,TRBJ2-5,-,14,TRBV18,CASSPGFSRETQYF,TGTGCCAGCTCACCAGGGTTTTCGAGGGAGACCCAGTACTTC
TRBD1,TRBJ2-3,-,15,TRBV29-1,CSVARTGVSTDTQYF,TGCAGCGTGGCTAGGACAGGAGTAAGCACAGATACGCAGTATTTT
-,TRBJ1-2,-,14,TRBV19,CASSSNKFDYGYTF,TGTGCCAGTAGTAGTAACAAGTTCGACTATGGCTACACCTTC
TRBD2,TRBJ2-2,-,14,TRBV29-1,CSVSSGSNTGELFF,TGCAGCGTATCTAGCGGATCTAACACCGGGGAGCTGTTTTTT
TRBD2,TRBJ2-2,once,18,TRBV19,CASSIVLAGIPGTGELFF,TGTGCCAGTAGTATAGTTCTAGCGGGAATCCCCGGCACCGGGGAGCTGTTTTTT
-,TRBJ1-1,few,18,TRBV27,CASSILGGGEGLDTEAFF,TGTGCCAGCAGTATATTGGGTGGGGGCGAGGGGTTGGACACTGAAGCTTTCTTT
TRBD1,TRBJ1-4,-,15,TRBV5-1,CASSWRDSINEKLFF,TGCGCCAGCAGCTGGAGGGACAGCATTAATGAAAAACTGTTTTTT
TRBD1,TRBJ1-2,once,15,TRBV27,CASSPRTGSDYGYTF,TGTGCCAGCAGTCCTCGGACAGGGTCTGACTATGGCTACACCTTC
-,TRBJ1-1,-,12,TRBV6-4,CASIGGQNEAFF,TGTGCCAGCATCGGAGGGCAGAATGAAGCTTTCTTT
TRBD1,TRBJ2-2,-,15,TRBV6-5,CASSYLTGSTGELFF,TGTGCCAGCAGTTATTTGACAGGGAGCACCGGGGAGCTGTTTTTT
-,TRBJ2-3,-,11,TRBV20-1,CRAGITDTQYF,TGCCGGGCGGGTATCACAGATACGCAGTATTTT
TRBD1,TRBJ2-2,-,16,TRBV5-1,CASSLSQGAGTGELFF,TGCGCCAGCAGCTTGTCTCAGGGGGCGGGCACCGGGGAGCTGTTTTTT
TRBD1,TRBJ1-5,-,16,TRBV5-5,CASSLGLPGGGQPQHF,TGTGCCAGCAGCTTGGGACTTCCAGGGGGTGGTCAGCCCCAGCATTTT
TRBD1,TRBJ2-7,-,14,TRBV2,CATKGGTGGSEQYF,TGTGCCACCAAGGGGGGGACAGGGGGCTCAGAGCAGTACTTC
-,TRBJ1-2,-,13,TRBV9,CASNDRTNYGYTF,TGTGCCAGCAACGACAGGACTAACTATGGCTACACCTTC
-,TRBJ2-5,-,12,TRBV29-1,CSVAVGGETQYF,TGCAGCGTTGCCGTCGGTGGAGAGACCCAGTACTTC
TRBD1,TRBJ2-5,many,15,TRBV28,CASSLPTGVGETQYF,TGTGCCAGCAGTCTACCGACAGGGGTGGGAGAGACCCAGTACTTC